The following is a TCR beta chain sequence with its context. The PCR was carried out with 60 Vbeta primers and 13 Jbeta primers. Repertoires were generated with immunoSEQ multiplex PCR, while TCRdb's copy carries only in-frame clones and drops some. The table lists some 100,000 clones, about 81% of them singletons. The sample is drawn from a study of cytomegalovirus exposure and HLA in healthy donors. V was pared by 7 bases and J by 6 bases, with 16 bases between. Per the germline V gene, CDR1 is MNHNS and CDR2 is SASEGT. The CDR3 runs to 14 residues. The chain employs TRBV6-1 and TRBJ1-5; a possible D gene is TRBD1 (5 bases). The sequence was collected from a man between 50 and 59 years old in good health and CMV-seronegative. The sequencing sample was made of PBMCs. The CDR3 region is CASTINQGGQPQHF. The CDR3, as DNA: TGTGCCAGCACCATCAACCAGGGTGGTCAGCCCCAGCATTTT.